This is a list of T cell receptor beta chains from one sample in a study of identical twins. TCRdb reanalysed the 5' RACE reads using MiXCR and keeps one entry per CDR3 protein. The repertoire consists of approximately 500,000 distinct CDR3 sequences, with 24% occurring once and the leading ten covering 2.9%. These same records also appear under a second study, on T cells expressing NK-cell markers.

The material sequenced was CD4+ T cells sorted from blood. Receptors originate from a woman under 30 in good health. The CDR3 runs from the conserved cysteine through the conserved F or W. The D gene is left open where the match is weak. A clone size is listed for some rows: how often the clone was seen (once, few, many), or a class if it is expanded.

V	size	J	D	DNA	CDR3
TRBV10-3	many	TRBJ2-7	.	TGTGCCATCAGCTTACAGGGATACGAGCAGTACTTC	CAISLQGYEQYF
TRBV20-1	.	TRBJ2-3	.	TGCAGTGCTAGAGATCCCCAGGGACCAGGGGATACGCAGTATTTT	CSARDPQGPGDTQYF
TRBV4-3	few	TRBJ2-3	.	TGCGCCAGCAGCCAAGTTTGGACAGGCACAGATACGCAGTATTTT	CASSQVWTGTDTQYF
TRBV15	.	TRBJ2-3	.	TGTGCCACCAGCAGAGATAGGAAGGGAGGTGGCACAGATACGCAGTATTTT	CATSRDRKGGGTDTQYF
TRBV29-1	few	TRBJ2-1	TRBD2	TGCAGCGTTTGGTATGGTAGCGGGAGTGAGCAGTTCTTC	CSVWYGSGSEQFF
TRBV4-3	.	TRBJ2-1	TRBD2	TGCGCCAGCAGCCAAGATGAACTAGCGAGAAACAATGAGCAGTTCTTC	CASSQDELARNNEQFF
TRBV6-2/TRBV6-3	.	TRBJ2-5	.	TGTGCCAGCAGTTACTCGATAGGTCAAGAGACCCAGTACTTC	CASSYSIGQETQYF
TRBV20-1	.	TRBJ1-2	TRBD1	TGCAGTGCTACGCCGACAGGGGTATATGGCTACACCTTC	CSATPTGVYGYTF
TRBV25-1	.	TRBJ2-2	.	TGTGCCAGCAGTGAATACAGGAACACCGGGGAGCTGTTTTTT	CASSEYRNTGELFF
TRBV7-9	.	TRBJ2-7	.	TGTGCCAGCAGCTTAATGGGTACGGGCTACGAGCAGTACTTC	CASSLMGTGYEQYF
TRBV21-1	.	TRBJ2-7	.	TGTGCCAGCAGGGGGGCTGAACAGTACTTC	CASRGAEQYF
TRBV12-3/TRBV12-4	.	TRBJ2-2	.	TGTGCCAGCAGCCCAGGAGGATTCGACACCGGGGAGCTGTTTTTT	CASSPGGFDTGELFF
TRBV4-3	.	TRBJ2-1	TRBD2	TGCGCCAGCAGCCGCTTGACTAGCGGGAGCGGTGAGCAGTTCTTC	CASSRLTSGSGEQFF
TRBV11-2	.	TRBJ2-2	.	TGTGCCAGCAGCCCTCGGGGTAAAGTGGTCACCGGGGAGCTGTTTTTT	CASSPRGKVVTGELFF
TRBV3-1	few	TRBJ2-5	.	TGTGCCAGCAGCCACAGACAAGAGACCCAGTACTTC	CASSHRQETQYF
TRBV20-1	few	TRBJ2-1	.	TGCAGTGCTAGGCCCGCGGGCGCGGGGAACTACAATGAGCAGTTCTTC	CSARPAGAGNYNEQFF